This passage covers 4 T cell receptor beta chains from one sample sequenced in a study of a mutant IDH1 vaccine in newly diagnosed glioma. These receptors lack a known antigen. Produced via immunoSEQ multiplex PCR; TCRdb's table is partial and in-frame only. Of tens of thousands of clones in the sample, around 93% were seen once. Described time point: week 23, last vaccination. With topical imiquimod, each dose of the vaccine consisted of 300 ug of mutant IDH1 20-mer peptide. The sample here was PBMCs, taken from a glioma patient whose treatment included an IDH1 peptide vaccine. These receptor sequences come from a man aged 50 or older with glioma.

The CDR3 loop reads CASSPLPSGTPNQPQHF. DNA of the CDR3: TGTGCCAGCTCACCACTCCCGTCCGGGACACCCAATCAGCCCCAGCATTTT. The chain carries TRBV18 and TRBJ1-5, with TRBD1 as a possible D gene (6 bases). Germline V gene sequence: CDR1 KGHSH, CDR2 LQKENI. The V gene lost 1 base and the J gene lost 3 bases, with 16 bases spanning the gap. CDR3 size: 17 residues.

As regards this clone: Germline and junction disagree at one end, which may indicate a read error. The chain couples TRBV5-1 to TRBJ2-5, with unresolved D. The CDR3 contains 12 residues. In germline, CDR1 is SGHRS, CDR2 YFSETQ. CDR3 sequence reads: CASGEDPFIKHF. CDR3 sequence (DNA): TGCGCCAGTGGAGAGGATCCTTTCATCAAACACTTC.

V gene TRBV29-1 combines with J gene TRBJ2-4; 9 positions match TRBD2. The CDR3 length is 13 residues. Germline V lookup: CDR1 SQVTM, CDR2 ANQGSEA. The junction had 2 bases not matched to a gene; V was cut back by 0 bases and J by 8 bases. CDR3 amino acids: CSVEDAGGDIQYF. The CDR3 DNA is TGCAGCGTTGAAGATGCGGGAGGGGACATTCAGTACTTC.

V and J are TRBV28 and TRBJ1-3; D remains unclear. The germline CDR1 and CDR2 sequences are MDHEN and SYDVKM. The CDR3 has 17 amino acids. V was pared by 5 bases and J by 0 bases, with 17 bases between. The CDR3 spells CASSPYKVAYSGNTIYF. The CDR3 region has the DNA TGTGCCAGCAGTCCTTATAAAGTAGCTTACTCTGGAAACACCATATATTTT.